This is a list of T cell receptor beta chains from one sample in a study of blood T cells in healthy people across ages. Using its own MiXCR run on the 5' RACE reads, TCRdb lists one record per CDR3 protein. The sample lists more than 1,000,000 distinct CDR3 sequences; less than 25% were seen once. These sequences were also reported in another study, on T cells of mothers and their children.

Sequencing was done on a sample of blood. These receptors were collected from a girl aged 2 to 9 in good health. Both conserved end residues are part of each CDR3. D genes are given only for firm matches. The listing skips clone size in some rows; elsewhere it reads once, few, many or a size class.

j_call | v_call | cdr3_length | clone_size | d_call | cdr3_aa | cdr3_nt
TRBJ1-4 | TRBV6-5 | 17 | NA | NA | CASSYSTYGATNEKLFF | TGTGCCAGCAGTTACTCGACTTACGGGGCAACTAATGAAAAACTGTTTTTT
TRBJ2-1 | TRBV20-1 | 14 | NA | NA | CSARGETRGDEQFF | TGCAGTGCTAGAGGGGAGACCAGGGGCGATGAGCAGTTCTTC
TRBJ2-1 | TRBV7-9 | 15 | NA | NA | CASSLRKGAYNEQFF | TGTGCCAGCAGCTTAAGGAAAGGCGCCTACAATGAGCAGTTCTTC
TRBJ1-4 | TRBV19 | 12 | few | NA | CASRDGGEKLFF | TGTGCCAGTAGGGACGGGGGTGAAAAACTGTTTTTT
TRBJ2-5 | TRBV5-1 | 15 | NA | NA | CASSLQTGTLETQYF | TGCGCCAGCAGCTTGCAGACAGGGACTTTAGAGACCCAGTACTTC
TRBJ2-3 | TRBV5-1 | 16 | NA | TRBD2 | CASRPSRTSGTDTQYF | TGCGCCAGCAGACCCAGTCGGACTAGCGGCACAGATACGCAGTATTTT
TRBJ2-3 | TRBV12-3/TRBV12-4 | 17 | few | NA | CASSLAPGEGGTDTQYF | TGTGCCAGCAGTTTAGCGCCCGGTGAGGGGGGCACAGATACGCAGTATTTT
TRBJ2-7 | TRBV3-1 | 16 | NA | NA | CASSQDLNGRTYEQYF | TGTGCCAGCAGCCAAGATCTAAACGGGAGAACCTACGAGCAGTACTTC
TRBJ2-5 | TRBV7-9 | 15 | NA | NA | CASSLAGEGWETQYF | TGTGCCAGCAGCTTAGCAGGCGAGGGGTGGGAGACCCAGTACTTC
TRBJ1-5 | TRBV4-2 | 15 | NA | NA | CASSQFRGQGQPQHF | TGTGCCAGCAGCCAATTTAGAGGGCAGGGTCAGCCCCAGCATTTT
TRBJ1-4 | TRBV6-5 | 14 | NA | NA | CASTRRDGNEKLFF | TGTGCCAGCACCCGGCGGGATGGAAATGAAAAACTGTTTTTT
TRBJ2-1 | TRBV6-6 | 15 | NA | TRBD2 | CVSSFLIAGGNEQFF | TGTGTCAGCAGTTTCCTAATAGCGGGGGGCAATGAGCAGTTCTTC
TRBJ2-3 | TRBV5-1 | 14 | few | NA | CASSLGAREDTQYF | TGCGCCAGCAGCTTGGGGGCGCGAGAAGATACGCAGTATTTT
TRBJ1-6 | TRBV28 | 13 | NA | NA | CASIGHLRSPLHF | TGTGCCAGCATCGGACATCTCCGCTCACCCCTCCACTTT
TRBJ1-2 | TRBV12-3/TRBV12-4 | 12 | few | NA | CASSLFPAGYTF | TGTGCCAGCAGTTTATTCCCGGCTGGCTACACCTTC
TRBJ2-5 | TRBV5-1 | 14 | few | NA | CASSLSRGLETQYF | TGCGCCAGCAGCTTGTCTCGGGGGTTGGAGACCCAGTACTTC
TRBJ2-1 | TRBV27 | 17 | NA | NA | CASSTPLAGVNDNEQFF | TGTGCCAGCAGCACTCCCCTCGCAGGTGTCAATGACAATGAGCAGTTCTTC
TRBJ1-3 | TRBV4-3 | 15 | once | TRBD1 | CASSQDRRGENTIYF | TGCGCCAGCAGCCAAGATCGCAGGGGGGAAAACACCATATATTTT
TRBJ1-2 | TRBV29-1 | 14 | few | TRBD1 | CSVRVGPGTDGYTF | TGCAGCGTCAGGGTTGGGCCCGGGACAGATGGCTACACCTTC
TRBJ1-2 | TRBV6-5 | 14 | NA | TRBD1 | CATAPDRGGYGYTF | TGTGCCACCGCGCCGGACAGGGGTGGCTATGGCTACACCTTC
TRBJ2-1 | TRBV3-1 | 11 | NA | NA | CASSSFDEQFF | TGTGCCAGCAGTTCCTTCGATGAGCAGTTCTTC
TRBJ2-2 | TRBV20-1 | 15 | NA | TRBD1 | CSALEGARNTGELFF | TGCAGTGCTTTAGAGGGGGCCAGGAACACCGGGGAGCTGTTTTTT
TRBJ2-2 | TRBV4-1 | 16 | few | TRBD2 | CASSQAGLAGGGELFF | TGCGCCAGCAGCCAAGCGGGACTAGCAGGGGGCGGGGAGCTGTTTTTT
TRBJ2-3 | TRBV29-1 | 17 | few | NA | CSVEDRGYGSSTDTQYF | TGCAGCGTTGAAGATCGTGGCTACGGATCTAGCACAGATACGCAGTATTTT
TRBJ2-1 | TRBV7-2 | 17 | few | NA | CASSLTRGSNTYNEQFF | TGTGCCAGCAGCTTGACACGGGGGTCCAATACCTACAATGAGCAGTTCTTC
TRBJ2-3 | TRBV7-8 | 15 | NA | NA | CASSIRDVSTDTQYF | TGTGCCAGCAGCATCCGGGACGTTTCCACAGATACGCAGTATTTT
TRBJ1-6 | TRBV2 | 18 | few | NA | CASTRGFGGSSYNSPLHF | TGTGCCAGCACCCGAGGGTTTGGAGGCAGCTCCTATAATTCACCCCTCCACTTT
TRBJ2-7 | TRBV14 | 12 | NA | NA | CASAGSSYEQYF | TGTGCCAGTGCGGGGAGCTCCTACGAGCAGTACTTC
TRBJ2-7 | TRBV29-1 | 12 | NA | NA | CSVVLTGYEQYF | TGCAGCGTTGTGCTTACAGGGTACGAGCAGTACTTC
TRBJ2-1 | TRBV5-6 | 15 | NA | NA | CASSKQANSYNEQFF | TGTGCCAGCAGCAAACAGGCGAACTCCTACAATGAGCAGTTCTTC
TRBJ2-1 | TRBV12-3/TRBV12-4 | 17 | NA | NA | CASLPNSGRQSYNEQFF | TGTGCCAGCCTCCCTAATTCCGGGAGACAGTCCTACAATGAGCAGTTCTTC
TRBJ2-5 | TRBV20-1 | 12 | few | TRBD1 | CSARGTEPTQYF | TGCAGTGCTAGGGGGACAGAGCCTACCCAGTACTTC
TRBJ2-7 | TRBV10-3 | 12 | NA | NA | CAISEAEYEQYF | TGTGCCATCAGTGAGGCCGAGTACGAGCAGTACTTC
TRBJ1-3 | TRBV5-6 | 12 | NA | TRBD1 | CASSTTDRARYF | TGTGCCAGCAGCACAACGGACAGGGCCAGATATTTT
TRBJ2-7 | TRBV7-2 | 11 | NA | NA | CASSSMREQYF | TGTGCCAGCAGCTCCATGCGCGAGCAGTACTTC
TRBJ2-1 | TRBV24-1 | 13 | few | NA | CATSWRRDNEQFF | TGTGCCACCAGTTGGCGCAGGGACAATGAGCAGTTCTTC
TRBJ1-2 | TRBV29-1 | 14 | few | NA | CSVEDQRGVRGYTF | TGCAGCGTTGAAGATCAGAGAGGGGTTCGTGGCTACACCTTC
TRBJ2-3 | TRBV5-1 | 17 | NA | TRBD1 | CASSLGPGQGFADTQYF | TGCGCCAGCAGCTTGGGGCCGGGACAGGGTTTTGCAGATACGCAGTATTTT
TRBJ2-7 | TRBV20-1 | 13 | NA | NA | CSARRPASYEQYF | TGCAGTGCTAGACGGCCTGCTTCATACGAGCAGTACTTC
TRBJ1-6 | TRBV7-6 | 12 | many | NA | CASSFPGSPLHF | TGTGCCAGCAGCTTCCCGGGGTCACCCCTCCACTTT
TRBJ2-3 | TRBV6-1 | 14 | few | NA | CASSVRTQVDTQYF | TGTGCCAGCAGTGTGAGGACCCAAGTGGATACGCAGTATTTT
TRBJ2-4 | TRBV7-8 | 14 | NA | NA | CASSLASGGDIQYF | TGTGCCAGCAGCTTGGCCAGCGGAGGGGACATTCAGTACTTC
TRBJ2-2 | TRBV4-1 | 19 | NA | TRBD2 | CASSQVVRVRGGPTGELFF | TGCGCCAGCAGCCAAGTCGTGCGTGTACGGGGAGGGCCCACCGGGGAGCTGTTTTTT
TRBJ2-1 | TRBV7-9 | 16 | few | TRBD1 | CASSTLTGGRGNEQFF | TGTGCCAGCAGCACCCTTACAGGGGGAAGAGGCAATGAGCAGTTCTTC
TRBJ2-3 | TRBV11-2 | 15 | once | TRBD2 | CASSFTSAPTDTQYF | TGTGCCAGCAGCTTCACTAGCGCACCCACAGATACGCAGTATTTT
TRBJ2-7 | TRBV9 | 14 | NA | TRBD1 | CASSVGGTGGEQYF | TGTGCCAGCAGCGTAGGCGGGACAGGGGGCGAGCAGTACTTC
TRBJ2-5 | TRBV5-4 | 17 | NA | TRBD2 | CASSLGGGQGLYNERFF | TGTGCCAGCAGCTTGGGCGGGGGTCAAGGCCTATACAATGAGCGGTTCTTC
TRBJ2-3 | TRBV11-1 | 15 | NA | TRBD1 | CASSFGTGYPDTQYF | TGTGCCAGCAGCTTCGGGACAGGGTATCCAGATACGCAGTATTTT
TRBJ1-2 | TRBV29-1 | 12 | NA | NA | CSVPGTVYGYTF | TGCAGCGTCCCCGGGACTGTCTATGGCTACACCTTC
TRBJ2-7 | TRBV12-5 | 11 | few | NA | CASGSFDEQYF | TGTGCTAGTGGTTCCTTTGACGAGCAGTACTTC
TRBJ1-1 | TRBV20-1 | 13 | few | NA | CSASRQQNTEAFF | TGCAGTGCTAGCAGACAGCAGAACACTGAAGCTTTCTTT
TRBJ2-5 | TRBV29-1 | 14 | few | NA | CSVEDLTGLVSQYF | TGCAGCGTTGAAGATCTTACTGGCCTGGTGTCCCAGTACTTC
TRBJ1-2 | TRBV15 | 14 | NA | NA | CATSGQGFLYGYTF | TGTGCCACCAGCGGCCAGGGTTTCCTCTATGGCTACACCTTC